These 13 T cell receptor beta chains were sequenced from one sample in a study of blood T cell repertoires in COVID-19. Clones were read by immunoSEQ multiplex PCR, and TCRdb kept only the in-frame ones, dropping some. The sample includes about 210,000 clones, 70% to 85% of them seen just once. Specimen: peripheral blood. All receptors derive from a man aged 45 to 65 with active or convalescent COVID-19.

J is TRBJ2-1 and V is TRBV6-5; a weak D match, TRBD1 (5 bases). The CDR3 covers 13 residues. Looked up from germline, CDR1 is MNHEY and CDR2 is SVGAGI. V lost 6 bases, J lost 7 bases, and 13 bases lay in between. The CDR3 reads CASRFRGNNEQFF. CDR3 DNA: TGTGCCAGCAGGTTTAGGGGAAATAATGAGCAGTTCTTC.

The gene calls are TRBV7-2 and TRBJ2-1; 11 bases match TRBD1. The V gene's germline CDR1 is SGHTA and CDR2 FQGNSA. V gave up 1 base and J gave up 6 bases; unmatched junction bases: 11. CDR3 size: 18 residues. The CDR3 is CASSLESLRTGGFNEQFF. The CDR3 nucleotides read TGTGCCAGCAGCTTAGAATCTCTTCGGACAGGGGGCTTCAATGAGCAGTTCTTC.

V is TRBV6-5 and J is TRBJ1-6; 7 positions match TRBD1. J lost 11 bases, V lost 4 bases, and 14 bases had no gene match. Germline CDR1 is MNHEY and CDR2 is SVGAGI. The CDR3 is made up of 16 amino acids. CDR3 DNA sequence: TGTGCCAGCAGTTCGTGGACAGGCCCATCCTTGACACCCCTCCACTTT. Residues: CASSSWTGPSLTPLHF.

This clone was observed a few times. The chain couples TRBV2 to TRBJ2-7; 14 positions agree with TRBD2. Germline loops: CDR1 SNHLY, CDR2 FYNNEI. J was trimmed by 6 bases and V by 6 bases; bases with no gene match: 4. The length of the CDR3 is 14 residues. The CDR3 DNA reads TGTGCCAGCAGCGCGACTAGCGGGGGGGGCGAGCAGTACGTC. This codes for CASSATSGGGEQYV.

The CDR3 region is CASSPGTSGRQETQYF. The CDR3 DNA reads as TGTGCCAGCAGCCCCGGGACTAGCGGGAGACAAGAGACCCAGTACTTC. The J gene is TRBJ2-5, the V gene TRBV5-8, with TRBD2 identical over 14 bases. The CDR3 contains 16 residues. Germline CDR1 SGHTS, CDR2 YDEGEE. J gave up 2 bases and V 4 bases, and 4 bases lay outside the gene matches.

The chain uses TRBV6-2 or TRBV6-3 and TRBJ2-7; 14 bases line up with TRBD2. The trim removed 2 bases at V and 1 base at J, leaving 7 bases unmatched. The CDR3 is 18 amino acids. Per the germline V gene, CDR1 is MNHEY and CDR2 is SVGEGT. Written as DNA, the CDR3 is TGTGCCAGCAGTTACCCGAGACTAGCGGGAGGGCCGTCCTACGAGCAGTACTTC. Amino acid sequence: CASSYPRLAGGPSYEQYF.

V gene TRBV5-1 combines with J gene TRBJ2-1; 9 bases align to TRBD1. Germline lookup yields CDR1 SGHRS and CDR2 YFSETQ. This CDR3 is built from 15 residues. J gave up 5 bases and V 3 bases, and 6 bases lay outside the gene matches. CDR3 nucleotide sequence: TGCGCCAGCAGCTCCCGACAGGGGGTACACAATGAGCAGTTCTTC. Translated: CASSSRQGVHNEQFF. Full variable domain (outside the CDR3, taken from reference TRBV5-1 and TRBJ2-1): KAGVTQTPRYLIKTRGQQVTLSCSPISGHRSVSWYQQTPGQGLQFLFEYFSETQRNKGNFPGRFSGRQFSNSRSEMNVSTLELGDSALYLCASSSRQGVHNEQFFGPGTRLTVL.

The chain employs TRBV5-1 and TRBJ2-7; tentative D call: TRBD1 (6 bases). The CDR3 is 17 residues long. Germline-derived CDR1 and CDR2 are SGHRS and YFSETQ. V lost 0 bases to trimming and J lost 2 bases, with 18 bases between them. The CDR3 coding sequence is TGCGCCAGCAGCTTGGGGGGGACAATTAGGAGCCCCTACGAGCAGTACTTC. Protein: CASSLGGTIRSPYEQYF.

CDR3 in DNA: TGTGCCAGCAGTCCAGGGGGTGAAGCTTTCTTT. It codes for CASSPGGEAFF. The genes are TRBV6-2 or TRBV6-3 and TRBJ1-1; the match to TRBD1 covers 7 bases. Germline CDR1 and CDR2: MNHEY and SVGEGT. This CDR3 contains 11 residues. V lost 5 bases, J lost 7 bases, and 1 base stayed unmatched.

This chain connects TRBV7-2 to TRBJ1-6; weak D call: TRBD1 (5 bases). Germline V gives CDR1 SGHTA, CDR2 FQGNSA. This CDR3 region has 16 residues. Trimming took off 1 base at V and 10 bases at J, with 17 bases between the two ends. CDR3 coding DNA: TGTGCCAGCAGCTTAGAAGTGGCGGGGCCTGGGTCACCCCTCCACTTT. Protein sequence: CASSLEVAGPGSPLHF.

J is TRBJ1-1 and V is TRBV7-2; D possibly corresponds to TRBD1 (6 bases). V lost 2 bases and J 5 bases, leaving 15 bases between the germline ends. Germline lookup yields CDR1 SGHTA and CDR2 FQGNSA. This CDR3 region has 15 residues. Here the CDR3 DNA reads TGTGCCAGCAGCTTATTGGGGGGGCAGGGAACTGAAGCTTTCTTT. This gives the protein CASSLLGGQGTEAFF.

The rearrangement uses TRBV18 and TRBJ1-3; tentative D call: TRBD1 (5 bases). Germline CDR1 is KGHSH and CDR2 is LQKENI. This CDR3 contains 15 residues. V dropped 6 bases and J dropped 0 bases, with 12 bases sitting between them. The DNA of the CDR3 is TGTGCCAGCTCCCCGCCCGACAGCTCTGGAAACACCATATATTTT. Encoded protein: CASSPPDSSGNTIYF.

The J gene is TRBJ1-3, the V gene TRBV4-2; D is uncertain. The CDR3 sequence is 18 residues long. Trimming took off 0 bases at V and 0 bases at J, with 15 bases between the two ends. From germline, CDR1 is LGHNA and CDR2 YNFKEQ. CDR3 region: CASSQELAVPYSGNTIYF. In nucleotides, the CDR3 is TGTGCCAGCAGCCAAGAATTGGCCGTCCCTTACTCTGGAAACACCATATATTTT.